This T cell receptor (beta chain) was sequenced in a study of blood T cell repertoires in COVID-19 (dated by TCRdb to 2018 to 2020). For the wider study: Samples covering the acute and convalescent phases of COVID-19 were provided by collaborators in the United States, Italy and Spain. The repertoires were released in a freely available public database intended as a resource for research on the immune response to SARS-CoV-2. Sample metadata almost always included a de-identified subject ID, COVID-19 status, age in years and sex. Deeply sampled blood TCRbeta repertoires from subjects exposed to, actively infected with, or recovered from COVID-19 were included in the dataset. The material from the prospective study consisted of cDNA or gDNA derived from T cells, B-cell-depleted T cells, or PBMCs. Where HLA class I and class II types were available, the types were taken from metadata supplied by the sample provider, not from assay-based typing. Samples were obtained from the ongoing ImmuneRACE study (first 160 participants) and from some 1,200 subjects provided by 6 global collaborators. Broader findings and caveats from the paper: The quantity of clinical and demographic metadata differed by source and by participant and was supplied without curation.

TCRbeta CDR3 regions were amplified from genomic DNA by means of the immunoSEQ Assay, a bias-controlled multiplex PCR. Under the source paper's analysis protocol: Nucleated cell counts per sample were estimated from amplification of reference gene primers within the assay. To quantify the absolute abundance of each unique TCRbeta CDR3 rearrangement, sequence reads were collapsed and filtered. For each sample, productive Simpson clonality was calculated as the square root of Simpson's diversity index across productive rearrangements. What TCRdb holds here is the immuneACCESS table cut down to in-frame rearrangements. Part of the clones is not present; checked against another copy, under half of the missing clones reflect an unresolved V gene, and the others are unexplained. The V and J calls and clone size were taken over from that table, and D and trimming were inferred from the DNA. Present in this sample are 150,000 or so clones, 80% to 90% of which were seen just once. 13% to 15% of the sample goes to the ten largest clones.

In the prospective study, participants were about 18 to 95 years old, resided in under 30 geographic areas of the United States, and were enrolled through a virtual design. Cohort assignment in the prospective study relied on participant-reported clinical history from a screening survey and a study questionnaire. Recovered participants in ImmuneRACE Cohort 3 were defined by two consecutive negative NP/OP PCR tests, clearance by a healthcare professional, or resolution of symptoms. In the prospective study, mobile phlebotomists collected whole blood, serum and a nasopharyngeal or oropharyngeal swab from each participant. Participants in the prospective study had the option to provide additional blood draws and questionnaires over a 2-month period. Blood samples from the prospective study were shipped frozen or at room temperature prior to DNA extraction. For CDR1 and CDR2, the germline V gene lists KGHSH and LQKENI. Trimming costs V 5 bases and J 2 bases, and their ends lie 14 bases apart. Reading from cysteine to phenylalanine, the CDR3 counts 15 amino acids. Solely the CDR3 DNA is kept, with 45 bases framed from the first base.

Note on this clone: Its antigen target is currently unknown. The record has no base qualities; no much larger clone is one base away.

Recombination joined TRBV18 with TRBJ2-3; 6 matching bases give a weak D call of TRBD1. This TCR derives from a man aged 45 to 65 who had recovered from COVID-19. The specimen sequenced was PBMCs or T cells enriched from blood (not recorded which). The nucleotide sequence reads TGTGCCAGCTCATCCCGGCGGACAGACACAGATACGCAGTATTTT. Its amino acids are CASSSRRTDTDTQYF.